The rows below give T cell receptor beta chains drawn from one sample of a study of blood T cell repertoires in COVID-19. Sequencing used immunoSEQ multiplex PCR; TCRdb keeps in-frame clones, though not all of them. The sample records 95,000 to 110,000 clones, about 80% being singletons. Material for sequencing was peripheral blood. These receptors all stem from a man in his 60s with acute or convalescent COVID-19. The CDR3 runs from the conserved cysteine through the conserved F or W. A D gene is named only where the DNA matches it firmly. A clone size is listed for some rows: how often the clone was seen (once, few, many), or a class if it is expanded.

TRBJ1-1	-	-	TRBV12-3/TRBV12-4	TGTGCCAGCAGTTTGAGACAGGACACTGAAGCTTTCTTT	CASSLRQDTEAFF
TRBJ1-1	once	-	TRBV7-8	TGTGCCAGCAGCTTTGTACAGGGTGAAGCTTTCTTT	CASSFVQGEAFF
TRBJ1-2	-	TRBD1	TRBV7-2	TGTGCCAGCAGCTCCAGGACAGGTTACGGCTACACCTTC	CASSSRTGYGYTF
TRBJ1-1	many	TRBD1	TRBV4-1	TGCGCCAGCAGCCAATCCCAGGGGGGAGCTTTCTTT	CASSQSQGGAFF
TRBJ2-7	-	TRBD1	TRBV5-8	TGTGCCAGCAGCTCCAGGACAGGGGAAGTCCCTTACGAGCAGTACTTC	CASSSRTGEVPYEQYF
TRBJ2-3	-	TRBD1	TRBV7-8	TGTGCCAGCAGCCGGACAGGGGTACGTAGGACAGATACGCAGTATTTT	CASSRTGVRRTDTQYF
TRBJ2-1	-	TRBD2	TRBV2	TGTGCCAGCAGTGAACTAGCGGGGTACAATGAGCAGTTCTTC	CASSELAGYNEQFF
TRBJ2-2	-	TRBD2	TRBV9	TGTGCCAGCAGCGTCAGTAGCGGGAGTGGTGCCGGGGAGCTGTTTTTT	CASSVSSGSGAGELFF
TRBJ2-1	-	TRBD2	TRBV7-2	TGTGCCAGCAGCTTAGTTGGACTAGCGGGAGACTACAATGAGCAGTTCTTC	CASSLVGLAGDYNEQFF
TRBJ2-3	-	-	TRBV5-5	TGTGCCAGCGGAAGGGGAGGGGGAGCAGATACGCAGTATTTT	CASGRGGGADTQYF
TRBJ2-2	-	TRBD2	TRBV28	TGTGCCAGCAGTCCTGGGTCGAGCGGGAGGGCCAGGGGGCTGTTTTTT	CASSPGSSGRARGLFF
TRBJ1-3	-	-	TRBV4-1	TGCGCCAGCAGAACGGGGGAAAGGGGAAACACCATATATTTT	CASRTGERGNTIYF
TRBJ1-4	-	-	TRBV5-4	TGTGCCAGCAGCACGAGAGGGCGGTATGAAAAACTGTTTTTT	CASSTRGRYEKLFF
TRBJ1-1	few	-	TRBV28	TGTGCCAGCAGTGACCCGTGGGGGCGCGGTGGAGCTTTCTTT	CASSDPWGRGGAFF
TRBJ1-2	few	-	TRBV5-4	TGTGCCAGCAGCTTGTTCAGGGCTAACTATGGCTACACCTTC	CASSLFRANYGYTF
TRBJ2-3	-	TRBD2	TRBV10-1	TGCGCCAGCAGTCCTAGCGGGAGCACAGATACGCAGTATTTT	CASSPSGSTDTQYF
TRBJ2-2	-	TRBD2	TRBV25-1	TGTGCCAGCAGTGCTGGGGGGGCCGGGGAGCTGTTTTTT	CASSAGGAGELFF
TRBJ2-5	-	-	TRBV24-1	TGTGCCACCAGTGAGGCGGGCCAGGGGCCGGGGCAAGAGACCCAGTACTTC	CATSEAGQGPGQETQYF
TRBJ2-1	-	-	TRBV27	TGTGCCAGCAGTTGGGGGGATCTCTACAATGAGCAGTTCTTC	CASSWGDLYNEQFF
TRBJ2-3	-	-	TRBV7-9	TGTGCCAGCAGCCCCGGTGGGGCCTTGACAGATACGCAGTATTTT	CASSPGGALTDTQYF
TRBJ2-7	-	TRBD2	TRBV10-3	TGTGCCATCGATAGCGGGAGAACAAGCGAGCAGTACTTC	CAIDSGRTSEQYF
TRBJ2-3	-	TRBD1	TRBV4-3	TGCGCCAGCAGCCAGACCGGCGCAGGGGGCTATAGCACAGATACGCAGTATTTT	CASSQTGAGGYSTDTQYF
TRBJ2-2	-	-	TRBV28	TGTGCCAGCAGTAAAACTAGTTCCATCGGGGAGCTGTTTTTT	CASSKTSSIGELFF
TRBJ2-7	-	-	TRBV4-1	TGCGCCAGCAGCAGGCATACTACGACCTACGAGCAGTACTTC	CASSRHTTTYEQYF
TRBJ2-5	-	TRBD2	TRBV5-1	TGCGCCAGCAGTTCGACTAGCGGGAGTATAGAGACCCAGTACTTC	CASSSTSGSIETQYF
TRBJ1-5	-	TRBD1	TRBV10-2	TGCGCCAGCAGTTCAGGGGGCGCAGGTAGGCCCCAGCATTTT	CASSSGGAGRPQHF
TRBJ2-1	-	TRBD2	TRBV24-1	TGTGCCACCAGTGATCTCCATAGCGGGCTGAGCTCCTACAATGAGCAGTTCTTC	CATSDLHSGLSSYNEQFF
TRBJ2-5	-	TRBD2	TRBV10-3	TGTGCCATCAGTGAACCGACTAGCGGACAAGAGACCCAGTACTTC	CAISEPTSGQETQYF
TRBJ1-1	-	-	TRBV5-1	TGCGCCAGCAGCCTGACAACAGGGACGAGCGAAACTTTCTTT	CASSLTTGTSETFF
TRBJ1-6	-	TRBD1	TRBV6-5	TGTGCCAGCAGTCGGGACAGGGCGAATCCTCCCCTCCACTTT	CASSRDRANPPLHF
TRBJ2-1	-	-	TRBV9	TGTGCCAGCAGCGTAGGGGGCGGTTACTACAATGAGCAGTTCTTC	CASSVGGGYYNEQFF
TRBJ2-5	-	-	TRBV2	TGTGCCAGCAGTGAGACAACCCAAGAGACCCAGTACTTC	CASSETTQETQYF
TRBJ2-2	-	-	TRBV2	TGTGCCAGCAGTGGGGTCGGGGAGAACACCGGGGAGCTGTTTTTT	CASSGVGENTGELFF
TRBJ2-2	-	TRBD1	TRBV19	TGTGCCAGCGGGACAGGGGGCACCGGGGAGCTGTTTTTT	CASGTGGTGELFF
TRBJ1-1	-	TRBD1	TRBV5-4	TGTGCCAGCAGCCTGAGACAGGGGGCTAAAGCTTTCTTT	CASSLRQGAKAFF
TRBJ2-2	-	-	TRBV18	TGTGCCAGCCCAACAGACACCGGGGAGCTGTTTTTT	CASPTDTGELFF
TRBJ1-2	-	-	TRBV5-6	TGTGCCAGCAGCTTGGGATCCCCCCTCTTACTAGAAGAACGCTACACCTTC	CASSLGSPLLLEERYTF
TRBJ1-1	-	TRBD1	TRBV19	TGTGCCAGTAGTTTCGGGACAGGGGGTTCTACAGCTTTCTTT	CASSFGTGGSTAFF
TRBJ2-6	-	-	TRBV10-2	TGCGCCAGCAGCTACTCCGACTCTGGGGCCAACGTCCTGACTTTC	CASSYSDSGANVLTF
TRBJ2-3	-	TRBD1	TRBV18	TGTGCCAGCTCACCCGACAGGGCTCAGTATAGCACAGATACGCAGTATTTT	CASSPDRAQYSTDTQYF
TRBJ1-4	few	TRBD1	TRBV6-5	TGTGCCAGCAGAACAGGGGGCCCGAGTGAAAAACTGTTTTTT	CASRTGGPSEKLFF
TRBJ2-3	-	-	TRBV20-1	TGCAGTGCTAGACACGGAGATACGCAGTATTTT	CSARHGDTQYF
TRBJ2-2	-	TRBD2	TRBV28	TGTGCCAGCAGTTCTCTAGCGGATATCACCGGGGAGCTGTTTTTT	CASSSLADITGELFF
TRBJ2-3	-	TRBD2	TRBV18	TGTGCCAGCTCACCATTCCCGGCTAGCGGGAGTTCTAGCACAGATACGCAGTATTTT	CASSPFPASGSSSTDTQYF
TRBJ2-4	-	TRBD2	TRBV6-5	TGTGCCAGCATGGAGGGAGGGAAGGCCAAAAACATTCAGTACTTC	CASMEGGKAKNIQYF
TRBJ2-7	once	TRBD1	TRBV5-1	TGCGCCAGCAGTGCGACAGGGCTTTCCTACGAGCAGTACTTC	CASSATGLSYEQYF
TRBJ2-3	-	TRBD2	TRBV11-2	TGTGCCAGCGATGGACGGACTAGCGGGACTAGCACAGATACGCAGTATTTT	CASDGRTSGTSTDTQYF
TRBJ2-1	-	TRBD2	TRBV9	TGTGCCAGCAGCGTAGTCGCGGGAGGGATTAATGAGCAGTTCTTC	CASSVVAGGINEQFF
TRBJ1-6	-	TRBD1	TRBV15	TGTGCCACCAGCGGTTCCGGGACAGGGGTAGGGTCACCCCTCCACTTT	CATSGSGTGVGSPLHF
TRBJ1-1	-	-	TRBV5-4	TGTGCCAGCAGCTTCAGTACAATGAACACTGAAGCTTTCTTT	CASSFSTMNTEAFF
TRBJ2-5	once	-	TRBV5-6	TGTGCCAGCAGCCCCCTTAGTCGCGGACAGCGGTTGACCCAGTACTTC	CASSPLSRGQRLTQYF
TRBJ2-1	once	-	TRBV6-2/TRBV6-3	TGTGCCAGCAGTTCGATGGTGGGAGTTTTCATTGAGCAGTTCTTC	CASSSMVGVFIEQFF
TRBJ1-5	-	-	TRBV5-1	TGCGCCAGCAGCCCTGGGACGGGAGAAGCCCTAAATCAGCCCCAGCATTTT	CASSPGTGEALNQPQHF
TRBJ1-6	-	-	TRBV9	TGTGCCAGCAGCGTAGCTTCAGACTATTCACCCCTCCACTTT	CASSVASDYSPLHF
TRBJ2-7	-	TRBD2	TRBV19	TGTGCCAGTAGAAGCCTAGCGGGCCGTTCCTACGAGCAGTACTTC	CASRSLAGRSYEQYF
TRBJ1-2	-	-	TRBV5-1	TGCGCCAGCAGCTTAGGAGCCCAGGGCGGCTACACCTTC	CASSLGAQGGYTF
TRBJ2-7	-	-	TRBV5-1	TGCGCCAGCAGCATAACGGGTGGGTCCTACGAGCAGTACTTC	CASSITGGSYEQYF
TRBJ1-2	few	TRBD1	TRBV29-1	TGCAGCGTTGAAGGGGGCGACAGGGACTATGGCTACACCTTC	CSVEGGDRDYGYTF
TRBJ1-5	-	TRBD1	TRBV28	TGTGCCAGCAGTTCGACAGGGGGTAAACAGCCCCAGCATTTT	CASSSTGGKQPQHF
TRBJ2-2	-	TRBD1	TRBV19	TGTGCCAGTAGCAAAGGGAGACAGGGAGTGGGCACCGGGGAGCTGTTTTTT	CASSKGRQGVGTGELFF